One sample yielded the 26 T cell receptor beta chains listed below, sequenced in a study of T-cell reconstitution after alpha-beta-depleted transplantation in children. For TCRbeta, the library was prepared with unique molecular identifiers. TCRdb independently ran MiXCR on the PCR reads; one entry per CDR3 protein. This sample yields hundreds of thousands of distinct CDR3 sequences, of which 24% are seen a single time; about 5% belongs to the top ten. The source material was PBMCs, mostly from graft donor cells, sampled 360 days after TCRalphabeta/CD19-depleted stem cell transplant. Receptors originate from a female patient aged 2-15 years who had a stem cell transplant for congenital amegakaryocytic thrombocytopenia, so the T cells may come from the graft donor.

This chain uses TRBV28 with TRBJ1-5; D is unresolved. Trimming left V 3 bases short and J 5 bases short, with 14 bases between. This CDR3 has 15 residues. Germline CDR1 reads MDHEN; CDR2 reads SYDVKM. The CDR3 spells CASSFMNSVYQPQHF. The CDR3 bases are TGTGCCAGCAGTTTCATGAACTCAGTCTATCAGCCCCAGCATTTT.

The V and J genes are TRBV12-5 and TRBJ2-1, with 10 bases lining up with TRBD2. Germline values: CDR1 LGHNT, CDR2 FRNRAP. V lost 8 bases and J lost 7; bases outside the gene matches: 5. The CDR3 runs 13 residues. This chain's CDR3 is CASSGGAGNEQFF. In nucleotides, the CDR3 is TGTGCTAGTAGCGGGGGGGCCGGTAATGAGCAGTTCTTC.

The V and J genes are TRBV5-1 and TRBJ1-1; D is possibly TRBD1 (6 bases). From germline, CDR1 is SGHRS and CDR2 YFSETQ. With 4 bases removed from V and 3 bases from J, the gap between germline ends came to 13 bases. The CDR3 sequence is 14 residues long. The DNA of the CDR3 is TGCGCCAGCAGCAAGGACAGCATATACACTGAAGCTTTCTTT. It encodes CASSKDSIYTEAFF.

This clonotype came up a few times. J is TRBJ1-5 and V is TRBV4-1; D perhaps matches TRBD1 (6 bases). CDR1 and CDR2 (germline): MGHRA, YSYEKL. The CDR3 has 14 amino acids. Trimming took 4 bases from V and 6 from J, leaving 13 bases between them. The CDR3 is CASSPNREFQPQHF. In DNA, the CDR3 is TGCGCCAGCAGCCCTAACAGGGAGTTTCAGCCCCAGCATTTT.

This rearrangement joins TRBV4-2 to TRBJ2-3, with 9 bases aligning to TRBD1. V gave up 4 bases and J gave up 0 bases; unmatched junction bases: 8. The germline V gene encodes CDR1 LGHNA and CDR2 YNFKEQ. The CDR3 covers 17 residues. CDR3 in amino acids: CASSRTGGERSTDTQYF. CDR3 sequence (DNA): TGTGCCAGCAGCCGAACAGGGGGCGAAAGGAGCACAGATACGCAGTATTTT.

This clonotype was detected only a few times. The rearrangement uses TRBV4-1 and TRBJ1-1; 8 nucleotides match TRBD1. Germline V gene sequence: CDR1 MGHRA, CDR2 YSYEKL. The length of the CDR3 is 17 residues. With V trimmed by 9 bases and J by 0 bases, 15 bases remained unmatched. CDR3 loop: CASTETGGSLLNTEAFF. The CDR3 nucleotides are TGCGCCAGTACGGAAACAGGGGGTTCATTACTGAACACTGAAGCTTTCTTT.

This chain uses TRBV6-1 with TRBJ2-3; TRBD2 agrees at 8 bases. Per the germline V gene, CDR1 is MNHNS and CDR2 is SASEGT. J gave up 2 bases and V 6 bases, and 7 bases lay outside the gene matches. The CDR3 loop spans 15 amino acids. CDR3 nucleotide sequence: TGTGCCAGCAGACCCGGGGGGGAGCTCACAGATACGCAGTATTTT. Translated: CASRPGGELTDTQYF.

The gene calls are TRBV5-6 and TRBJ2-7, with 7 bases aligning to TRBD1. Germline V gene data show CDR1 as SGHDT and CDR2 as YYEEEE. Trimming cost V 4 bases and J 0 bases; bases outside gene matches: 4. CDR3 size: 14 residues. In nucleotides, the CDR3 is TGTGCCAGCAGCCGTAACAGGGGCTCCTACGAGCAGTACTTC. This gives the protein CASSRNRGSYEQYF. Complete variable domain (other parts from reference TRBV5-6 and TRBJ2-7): DAGVTQSPTHLIKTRGQQVTLRCSPKSGHDTVSWYQQALGQGPQFIFQYYEEEERQRGNFPDRFSGHQFPNYSSELNVNALLLGDSALYLCASSRNRGSYEQYFGPGTRLTVT.

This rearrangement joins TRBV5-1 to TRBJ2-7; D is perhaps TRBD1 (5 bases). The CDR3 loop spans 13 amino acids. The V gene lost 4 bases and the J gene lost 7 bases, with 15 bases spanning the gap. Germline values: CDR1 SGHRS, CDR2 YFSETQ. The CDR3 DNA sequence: TGCGCCAGCAGCGCCCGACAGAAAACGGAGCAGTACTTC. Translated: CASSARQKTEQYF.

This chain's CDR3 is CASSPRGYSGNTIYF. The CDR3 nucleotides read TGTGCCAGCAGCCCTCGGGGGTATTCTGGAAACACCATATATTTT. The chain links TRBV7-9 to TRBJ1-3; tentatively, D is TRBD1 (5 bases). Germline loops: CDR1 SEHNR, CDR2 FQNEAQ (reference sequence). The CDR3 has 15 amino acids. V lost 5 bases to trimming and J lost 1 base, with 12 bases between them.

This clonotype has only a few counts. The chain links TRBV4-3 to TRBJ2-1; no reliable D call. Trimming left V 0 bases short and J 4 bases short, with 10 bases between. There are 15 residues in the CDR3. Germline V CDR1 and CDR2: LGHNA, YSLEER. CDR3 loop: CASSQDMGEYNEQFF. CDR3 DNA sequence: TGCGCCAGCAGCCAAGATATGGGCGAATACAATGAGCAGTTCTTC.

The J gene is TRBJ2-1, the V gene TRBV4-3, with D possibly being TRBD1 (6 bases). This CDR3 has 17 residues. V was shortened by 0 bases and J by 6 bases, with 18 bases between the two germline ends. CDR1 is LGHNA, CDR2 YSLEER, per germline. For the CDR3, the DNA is TGCGCCAGCAGCCAAGATCGACAGGAGGCCTTTTCCAATGAGCAGTTCTTC. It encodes CASSQDRQEAFSNEQFF.

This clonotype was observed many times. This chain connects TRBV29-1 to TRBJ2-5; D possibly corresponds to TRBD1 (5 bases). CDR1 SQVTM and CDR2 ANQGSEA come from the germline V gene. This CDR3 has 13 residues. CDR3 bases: TGCAGTGTGCCCGCAGGGATGGGAGAGACCCAGTACTTC. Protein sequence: CSVPAGMGETQYF.

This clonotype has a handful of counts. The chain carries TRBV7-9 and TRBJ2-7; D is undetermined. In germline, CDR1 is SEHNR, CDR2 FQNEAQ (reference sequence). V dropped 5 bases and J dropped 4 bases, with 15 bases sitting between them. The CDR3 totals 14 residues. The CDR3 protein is CASSRTPKAYEQYF. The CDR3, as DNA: TGTGCCAGCAGCCGGACCCCTAAGGCGTACGAGCAGTACTTC.

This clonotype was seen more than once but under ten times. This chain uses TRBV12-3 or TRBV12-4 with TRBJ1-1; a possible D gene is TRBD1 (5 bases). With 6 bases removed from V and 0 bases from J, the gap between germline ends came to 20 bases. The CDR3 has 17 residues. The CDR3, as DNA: TGTGCCAGCAGCCTACCCACTAGGGGTATAATGAACACTGAAGCTTTCTTT. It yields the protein CASSLPTRGIMNTEAFF.

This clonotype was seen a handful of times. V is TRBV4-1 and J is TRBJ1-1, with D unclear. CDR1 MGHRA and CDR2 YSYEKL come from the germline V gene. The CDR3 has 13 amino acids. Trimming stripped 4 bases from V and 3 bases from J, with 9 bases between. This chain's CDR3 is CASSLTIYTEAFF. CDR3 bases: TGCGCCAGCAGCCTCACTATATACACTGAAGCTTTCTTT.

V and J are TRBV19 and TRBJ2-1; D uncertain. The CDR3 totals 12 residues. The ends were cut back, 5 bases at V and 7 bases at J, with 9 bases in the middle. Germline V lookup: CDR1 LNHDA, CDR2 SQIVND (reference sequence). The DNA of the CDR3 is TGTGCCAGTAGTTTTACAGAGAATGAGCAGTTCTTC. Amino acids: CASSFTENEQFF.

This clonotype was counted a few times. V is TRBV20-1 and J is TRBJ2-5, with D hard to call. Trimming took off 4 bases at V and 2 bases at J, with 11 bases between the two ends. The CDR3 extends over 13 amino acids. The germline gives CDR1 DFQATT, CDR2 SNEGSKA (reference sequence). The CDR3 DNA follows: TGCAGTGCTATAACAAGGGATCAAGAGACCCAGTACTTC. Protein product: CSAITRDQETQYF.

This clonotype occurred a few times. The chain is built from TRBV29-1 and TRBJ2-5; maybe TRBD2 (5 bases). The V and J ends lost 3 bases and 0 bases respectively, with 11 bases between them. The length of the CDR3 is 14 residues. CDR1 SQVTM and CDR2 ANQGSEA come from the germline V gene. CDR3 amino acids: CSVDVGAYQETQYF. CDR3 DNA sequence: TGCAGCGTTGATGTGGGAGCGTACCAAGAGACCCAGTACTTC.

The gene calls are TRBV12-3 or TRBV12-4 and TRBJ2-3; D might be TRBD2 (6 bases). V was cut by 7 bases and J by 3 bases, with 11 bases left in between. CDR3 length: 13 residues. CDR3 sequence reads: CASTPAGTDTQYF. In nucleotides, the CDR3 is TGTGCCAGCACCCCTGCGGGGACAGATACGCAGTATTTT.

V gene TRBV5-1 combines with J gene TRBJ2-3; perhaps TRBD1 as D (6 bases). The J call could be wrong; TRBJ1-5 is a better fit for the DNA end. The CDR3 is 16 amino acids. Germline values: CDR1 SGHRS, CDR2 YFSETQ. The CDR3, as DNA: TGCGCCAGCAGCTTGGATTTGGACAGTCGCCCAGATACGCAGCATTTT. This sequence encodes CASSLDLDSRPDTQHF.

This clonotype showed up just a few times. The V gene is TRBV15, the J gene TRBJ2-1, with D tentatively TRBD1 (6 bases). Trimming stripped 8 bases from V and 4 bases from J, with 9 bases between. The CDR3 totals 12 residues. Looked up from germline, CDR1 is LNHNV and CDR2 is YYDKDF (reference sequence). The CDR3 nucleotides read TGTGCCACCGCCCAGGGGTACAATGAGCAGTTCTTC. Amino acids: CATAQGYNEQFF.

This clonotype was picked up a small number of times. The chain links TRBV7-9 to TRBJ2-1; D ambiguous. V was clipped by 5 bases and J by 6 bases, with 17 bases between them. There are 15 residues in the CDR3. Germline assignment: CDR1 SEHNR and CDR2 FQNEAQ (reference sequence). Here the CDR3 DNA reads TGTGCCAGCAGCCCCCAAGGCCTGACGGGCAATGAGCAGTTCTTC. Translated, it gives CASSPQGLTGNEQFF.

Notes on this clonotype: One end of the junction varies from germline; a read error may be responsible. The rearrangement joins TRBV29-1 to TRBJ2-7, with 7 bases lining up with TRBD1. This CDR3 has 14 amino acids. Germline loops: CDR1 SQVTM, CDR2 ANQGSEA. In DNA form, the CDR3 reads TGCAGCGCTGAAAGGGACAGAGGACCTGGAGAGCAGTACTTC. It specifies CSAERDRGPGEQYF.

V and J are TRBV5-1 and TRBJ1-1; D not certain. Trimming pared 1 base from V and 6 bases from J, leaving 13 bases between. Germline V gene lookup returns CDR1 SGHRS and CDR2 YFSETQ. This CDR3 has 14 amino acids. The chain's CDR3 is CASSLKGGIPEAFF. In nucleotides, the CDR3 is TGCGCCAGCAGCTTGAAGGGTGGAATCCCTGAAGCTTTCTTT.

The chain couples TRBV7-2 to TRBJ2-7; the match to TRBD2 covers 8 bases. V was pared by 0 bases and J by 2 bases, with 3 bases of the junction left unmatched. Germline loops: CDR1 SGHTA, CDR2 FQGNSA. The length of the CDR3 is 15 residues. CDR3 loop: CASSLAGLVAYEQYF. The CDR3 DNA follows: TGTGCCAGCAGCTTAGCGGGACTAGTGGCCTACGAGCAGTACTTC.